This entry features one T cell receptor (gamma chain) sequence. What it recognizes is unknown. TRG repertoires were amplified with LymphoTrack primers from approximately 200 ng of biopsy DNA. TCRdb reprocessed the multiplex PCR reads using CATT. The data hold 500 to 700 gamma-chain clones, with 45% to 60% observed a single time. The CDR3 consists of 19 residues. Germline trimming cut 0 bases from V and 4 bases from J; bases unmatched to any gene: 17. Germline CDR1 is EGSNGY and CDR2 is YDSYNSKV. Over 9 formalin-fixed paraffin-embedded scrolls, each 5 µm thick, supplied each case's genomic DNA. Duodenal biopsies that were formalin-fixed, paraffin-embedded, fully anonymised and surplus to diagnostic needs were used. This sample is drawn from a study of intestinal T cells in coeliac disease. General study findings and limits: Coeliac and control groups differed significantly in age. TRG clustering correctly classified most of the roughly 54 biopsies (around 94%).

Sample: a duodenal biopsy. The TCR was taken from a human donor with celiac disease. The J gene is TRGJP1, the V gene TRGV2. The CDR3 DNA follows: TGTGCCACCTGGGACGGGCCGCGGGGATCCATGAGCACTGGTTGGTTCAAGATATTT. Translated, it gives CATWDGPRGSMSTGWFKIF.